These T cell receptor beta chains were read from a single sample in a study of shared clonotypes between healthy human individuals. Sequencing was performed with immunoSEQ multiplex PCR; in TCRdb, only in-frame clones are kept and a portion is missing. The table lists 550,000 to 700,000 clones, around three quarters of them singletons, with more than 1.5% in the top ten. The sample comprised memory CD4+ T cells sorted from blood. These receptor sequences come from a woman under 40 in good health. Each CDR3 is given with its conserved first and last residue.

TRBJ2-5 TRBV6-5 CASSFRWDYQETQYF
TRBJ2-1 TRBV19 CATGLANYNEQFF
TRBJ1-5 TRBV27 CASSFGGTGAQPQHF
TRBJ2-1 TRBV5-1 CASSTRTSGRANEQFF
TRBJ1-3 TRBV2 CASSGIRGSGNTIYF
TRBJ2-3 TRBV6-5 CASRSGRNYADTQYF
TRBJ1-1 TRBV5-4 CASRSTVNTEAFF
TRBJ2-3 TRBV7-9 CASSPRGGADTQYF
TRBJ2-7 TRBV2 CASSERREQYF
TRBJ2-7 TRBV11-2 CASSPGTVGYEQYF
TRBJ2-1 TRBV2 CASKIDRGKSGEQFF
TRBJ2-5 TRBV15 CATSRGPDGVPSTQYF
TRBJ2-7 TRBV29-1 CSVVTDTYEQYF
TRBJ1-2 TRBV19 CASVRDSLGGFYGYTF
TRBJ2-3 TRBV7-2 CASSLGSASGGFTDTQYF
TRBJ2-7 TRBV10-1 CASSDEAGGRNEQYF
TRBJ2-2 TRBV5-1 CASSLDRFAGELFF
TRBJ2-2 TRBV6-5 CASIGTSGTGELFF
TRBJ2-2 TRBV14 CASSRDFTGELFF
TRBJ1-1 TRBV19 CASSILPGQGDRTEAFF
TRBJ2-1 TRBV5-1 CASSTGDSYNEQFF
TRBJ2-4 TRBV4-1 CASSQERRGDKNIQYF
TRBJ2-7 TRBV5-6 CASTGATGAYEQYF
TRBJ2-7 TRBV7-9 CASSRSGTYEQYF
TRBJ2-3 TRBV21-1 CASSKGADTQYF
TRBJ2-4 TRBV2 CASSSEGQGMDIQYF
TRBJ2-7 TRBV19 CASRGESSYEQYF
TRBJ1-1 TRBV19 CASSPRGQNTEAFF
TRBJ2-7 TRBV7-6 CASSLKPGPHYEQYF
TRBJ1-5 TRBV5-8 CASETGDRNSNQPQHF
TRBJ1-2 TRBV27 CASRPTGQGGYTF
TRBJ2-7 TRBV19 CASSIFAGAFIEQYF
TRBJ1-2 TRBV7-8 CASSSRDRNYGYTF
TRBJ2-2 TRBV6-5 CASSYLQGANTGELFF
TRBJ1-2 TRBV5-6 CASSSSTKLTSQRGYTF
TRBJ1-2 TRBV4-1 CASSQVSSGGADYGYTF
TRBJ2-5 TRBV7-9 CASSISGVGQETQYF
TRBJ2-5 TRBV5-6 CASSSDVSEETQYF
TRBJ2-3 TRBV18 CASSPGTASTDTQYF
TRBJ1-1 TRBV29-1 CSVDTRPGRKNTEAFF
TRBJ2-5 TRBV28 CASSLLAGGGAQYF
TRBJ2-1 TRBV5-6 CASSLELNTMKQFF
TRBJ2-1 TRBV7-3 CASSAQLAGSHNEQFF
TRBJ2-7 TRBV7-2 CASSLRDSRSDEQYF
TRBJ2-1 TRBV28 CASSNRGSNEQFF
TRBJ1-5 TRBV6-5 CASSYAGDQPQHF
TRBJ2-3 TRBV29-1 CSVGPGDGTDTQYF
TRBJ1-2 TRBV28 CASSLRGTTGGRGYTF
TRBJ2-1 TRBV11-2 CASRGGSSYNEQFF
TRBJ1-5 TRBV30 CAWSFGMRSNSNQPQHF
TRBJ2-5 TRBV28 CASSAGTRQETQYF
TRBJ2-1 TRBV5-1 CASSRRQYQGDNEQFF
TRBJ2-1 TRBV18 CASSDLAGDSPNEQFF
TRBJ1-1 TRBV28 CASSLRGAPTEAFF
TRBJ2-7 TRBV5-1 CASRPQGSGYEQYF
TRBJ2-3 TRBV10-1 CASSPQGSDTQYF
TRBJ2-2 TRBV27 CASSTAGTSGRAVTGELFF
TRBJ2-2 TRBV6-1 CASSEPAGGPIGELFF
TRBJ2-3 TRBV5-1 CASSSNGSTSARTDTQYF
TRBJ1-1 TRBV7-3 CASSPPQGNTEAFF